Each of the 5 T cell receptor beta chains below was sequenced from the same sample in a study of shared clonotypes between healthy human individuals. The data were produced by immunoSEQ multiplex PCR, yet TCRdb's version contains in-frame clones alone and is incomplete. Among more than 450,000 clones listed, 79% were seen once. Specimen: PBMCs. The receptors shown here come from a woman between 40 and 50 years old in good health. Some clones in this sample may be carry-over from other donors' samples.

This chain joins TRBV5-1 and TRBJ1-1, with D unresolved. The length of the CDR3 is 14 residues. The V gene's germline CDR1 is SGHRS and CDR2 YFSETQ. Between the trimmed V and J ends, which lost 0 bases and 5 bases, there was a span of 11 bases. The CDR3 loop reads CASSLGGDLTEAFF. CDR3 coding DNA: TGCGCCAGCAGCTTGGGGGGTGACCTGACTGAAGCTTTCTTT.

With regard to this clone: Other nucleotide sequences in the sample specify the same CDR3. The chain couples TRBV5-1 to TRBJ2-7, with 7 bases aligning to TRBD1. The germline gives CDR1 SGHRS, CDR2 YFSETQ. CDR3 length: 13 amino acids. V was clipped by 4 bases and J by 2 bases; unmatched bases: 3. CDR3 sequence reads: CASSRDRPYEQYF. The DNA for the CDR3 is TGCGCCAGCAGCCGGGACAGACCCTACGAGCAGTACTTC.

The genes are TRBV29-1 and TRBJ1-2; D is unclear. CDR3 length: 13 residues. Germline V gene data show CDR1 as SQVTM and CDR2 as ANQGSEA. Trimming cost V 7 bases and J 4 bases, with 16 bases left between them. Here the CDR3 reads CSATGGVFYGYTF. The DNA for the CDR3 is TGCAGCGCCACCGGTGGAGTCTTCTATGGCTACACCTTC.

The CDR3 region has the DNA TGTGCCAGCAGCTGGGTAAGGACAGGGAACACTGAAGCTTTCTTT. This codes for CASSWVRTGNTEAFF. The chain uses TRBV7-8 and TRBJ1-1; 7 bases are a match to TRBD1. V gave up 4 bases and J gave up 1 base; unmatched junction bases: 6. The germline gives CDR1 SGHVS, CDR2 FQNEAQ. This CDR3 is 15 amino acids long.

J is TRBJ2-7 and V is TRBV4-2, with 10 bases lining up with TRBD2. V shed 4 bases, J shed 2 bases, and the junction held 5 bases outside the gene matches. CDR1 is LGHNA, CDR2 YNFKEQ, per germline. The CDR3 consists of 15 residues. The CDR3: CASSLASGGPYEQYF. CDR3 nucleotide sequence: TGTGCCAGCAGCCTCGCTAGCGGGGGCCCCTACGAGCAGTACTTC.